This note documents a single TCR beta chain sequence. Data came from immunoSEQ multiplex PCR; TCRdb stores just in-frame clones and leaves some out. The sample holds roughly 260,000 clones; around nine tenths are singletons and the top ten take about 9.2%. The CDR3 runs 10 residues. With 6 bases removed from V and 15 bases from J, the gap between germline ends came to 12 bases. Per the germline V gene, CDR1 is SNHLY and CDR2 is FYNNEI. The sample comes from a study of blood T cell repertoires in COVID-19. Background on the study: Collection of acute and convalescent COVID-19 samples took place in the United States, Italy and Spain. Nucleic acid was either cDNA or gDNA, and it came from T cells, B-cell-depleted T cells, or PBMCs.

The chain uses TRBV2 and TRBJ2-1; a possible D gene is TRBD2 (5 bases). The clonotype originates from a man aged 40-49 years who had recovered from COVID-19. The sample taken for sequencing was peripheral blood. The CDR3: CASRGVHRFF. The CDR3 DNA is TGTGCCAGCAGGGGAGTACACAGGTTCTTC.